One sample yielded the 28 T cell receptor beta chains listed below, sequenced in a study of CD8+ T cells in alopecia areata. Following RNA extraction, reverse transcription yielded cDNA that acted as the sequencing template. Only in-frame clones appear in the TCRdb table, and some are missing; sequencing was by immunoSEQ multiplex PCR. Of about 140,000 clones in the sample, approximately 50% were seen once. This specimen consisted of CD4+ T cells sorted from blood, obtained at week 0. These receptors all stem from a human donor with alopecia areata.

V usage is TRBV29-1 and J usage is TRBJ2-1; 12 nucleotides match TRBD2. Trimming cost V 2 bases and J 0 bases; bases outside gene matches: 2. This CDR3 is 16 amino acids long. Germline values: CDR1 SQVTM, CDR2 ANQGSEA. CDR3 region: CSVERTSGISYNEQFF. CDR3 sequence (DNA): TGCAGCGTTGAAAGGACTAGCGGGATCTCCTACAATGAGCAGTTCTTC.

V gene TRBV18 combines with J gene TRBJ1-2; D uncertain. The CDR3 has 13 amino acids. Germline CDR1 reads KGHSH; CDR2 reads LQKENI. V gave up 6 bases and J gave up 8 bases, with 16 bases separating them. The CDR3 DNA reads TGTGCCAGCTCCGAGGCCTCCCCTGGGGGCTACACCTTC. This encodes CASSEASPGGYTF.

This clone has more than one count but fewer than ten. The CDR3 reads CASSFDRNTGELFF. CDR3 nucleotides: TGTGCCAGTAGTTTCGATAGGAACACCGGGGAGCTGTTTTTT. J is TRBJ2-2 and V is TRBV19; D is unresolved. Trimming removed 5 bases at V and 1 base at J, with 8 bases between. CDR1 and CDR2 from the germline V gene are LNHDA and SQIVND (reference sequence). The CDR3 covers 14 residues.

The chain uses TRBV29-1 and TRBJ2-5; D is uncertain. Per germline, CDR1 SQVTM and CDR2 ANQGSEA. The V gene lost 0 bases and the J gene lost 7 bases, with 18 bases spanning the gap. The CDR3 is 15 residues long. CDR3 in amino acids: CSVEDRQPLRATQYF. CDR3 in DNA: TGCAGCGTTGAAGATCGACAACCACTCCGAGCGACCCAGTACTTC.

This clone was recorded only once. The chain is built from TRBV6-6 and TRBJ2-6; tentatively, D is TRBD2 (5 bases). The CDR3 is 15 amino acids. Germline assignment: CDR1 MNHNY and CDR2 SVGAGI (reference sequence). The ends were cut back, 2 bases at V and 2 bases at J, with 7 bases in the middle. CDR3 nucleotides: TGTGCCAGCAGTTACGTGGGAGCTGGGGCCAACGTCCTGACTTTC. It translates to CASSYVGAGANVLTF.

The chain couples TRBV5-1 to TRBJ2-3, with a possible D match to TRBD2 (6 bases). CDR1 SGHRS and CDR2 YFSETQ come from the germline V gene. The CDR3 runs 16 residues. V was trimmed by 3 bases and J by 4 bases, leaving 18 bases between them. CDR3 in amino acids: CASSSLPVRDSDTQYF. The DNA for the CDR3 is TGCGCCAGCAGCTCCCTCCCAGTGCGGGACTCAGATACGCAGTATTTT.

The chain uses TRBV5-1 and TRBJ1-1; D is uncertain. Germline V CDR1 and CDR2: SGHRS, YFSETQ. Trimming shortened V by 1 base and J by 1 base, and 8 bases separated the two germline ends. This CDR3 is 14 amino acids long. CDR3 nucleotides: TGCGCCAGCAGCTTGATAACACCGAACACTGAAGCTTTCTTT. Translated, it gives CASSLITPNTEAFF. The full variable domain, in which reference TRBV5-1 and TRBJ1-1 provide the parts outside the CDR3, is KAGVTQTPRYLIKTRGQQVTLSCSPISGHRSVSWYQQTPGQGLQFLFEYFSETQRNKGNFPGRFSGRQFSNSRSEMNVSTLELGDSALYLCASSLITPNTEAFFGQGTRLTVV.

This chain connects TRBV27 to TRBJ2-3; D may be TRBD2 (5 bases). The CDR3 totals 14 residues. V lost 10 bases to trimming and J lost 2 bases, with 16 bases between them. Germline assignment: CDR1 MNHEY and CDR2 SMNVEV (reference sequence). The CDR3 DNA reads as TGTGCCACCACCTCGGGGTCATACACAGATACGCAGTATTTT. Encoded protein: CATTSGSYTDTQYF.

This chain uses TRBV4-3 with TRBJ2-7; TRBD1 might be the D (5 bases). Trimming cost V 0 bases and J 2 bases, with 8 bases left between them. Germline assignment: CDR1 LGHNA and CDR2 YSLEER. This CDR3 region has 14 residues. CDR3 in amino acids: CASSQDARAYEQYF. The DNA for the CDR3 is TGCGCCAGCAGCCAAGATGCCAGGGCCTACGAGCAGTACTTC.

The chain combines TRBV7-3 with TRBJ2-3; D is possibly TRBD2 (6 bases). CDR1 and CDR2 (germline): SGHTA, FQGTGA. Trimming cost V 3 bases and J 5 bases, with 12 bases left between them. The CDR3 extends over 14 amino acids. CDR3 nucleotides: TGTGCCAGCAGCTTCGTGGGGAGGAGAGATACGCAGTATTTT. Protein sequence: CASSFVGRRDTQYF.

The chain employs TRBV10-3 and TRBJ1-3; no reliable D call. Germline V gene sequence: CDR1 ENHRY, CDR2 SYGVKD. The V gene lost 5 bases and the J gene lost 4 bases, with 15 bases spanning the gap. This CDR3 has 15 amino acids. The CDR3 nucleotides read TGTGCCATCAGTCCGGCCGGTCTACCGGGAAACACCATATATTTT. This gives the protein CAISPAGLPGNTIYF.

The V and J genes are TRBV25-1 and TRBJ2-5, with 7 bases fitting TRBD1. V lost 0 bases to trimming and J lost 2 bases; unmatched junction nucleotides: 6. Germline CDR1 MGHDK, CDR2 SYGVNS. The CDR3 runs 16 residues. CDR3 bases: TGTGCCAGCAGTGAATATCTCCAGGGACAGCAAGAGACCCAGTACTTC. Protein product: CASSEYLQGQQETQYF.

This rearrangement joins TRBV7-2 to TRBJ2-3; the D is unclear. This CDR3 has 14 amino acids. V was trimmed by 0 bases and J by 2 bases, leaving 6 bases between them. Germline CDR1 and CDR2: SGHTA and FQGNSA. The CDR3 nucleotides read TGTGCCAGCAGCTTAGCGTCCCACACAGATACGCAGTATTTT. This sequence encodes CASSLASHTDTQYF.

This clone turned up a few times. The chain carries TRBV5-4 and TRBJ2-5, with D possibly TRBD2 on 7 matching bases. The CDR3 runs 14 residues. Between the trimmed V and J ends, which lost 1 base and 4 bases, there was a span of 11 bases. Germline CDR1 SGHNT, CDR2 YYREEE (reference sequence). CDR3 DNA: TGTGCCAGCAGCTTGCAGGGAGGGGGAGAGACCCAGTACTTC. It yields the protein CASSLQGGGETQYF.

This clone turned up a few times. The chain is built from TRBV7-2 and TRBJ2-6, with D perhaps being TRBD1 or TRBD2 (5 bases each). The V end was cut by 3 bases, the J end by 1 base, with 13 bases between. This CDR3 contains 17 residues. Germline assignment: CDR1 SGHTA and CDR2 FQGNSA. CDR3 loop: CASSFRDPESGANVLTF. The CDR3 DNA follows: TGTGCCAGCAGCTTCCGGGACCCCGAGTCTGGGGCCAACGTCCTGACTTTC.

The CDR3 loop is CACPHPGQRETQYF. Written as DNA, the CDR3 is TGTGCCTGCCCCCACCCGGGCCAGCGGGAGACCCAGTACTTC. The V and J genes are TRBV30 and TRBJ2-5; possible D gene TRBD2, 5 bases. There are 14 residues in the CDR3. With 6 bases removed from V and 5 bases from J, the gap between germline ends came to 19 bases. In germline, CDR1 is GTSNPN, CDR2 SVGIG (reference sequence).

This clone has a handful of counts. The genes are TRBV30 and TRBJ2-7; the D is unclear. CDR1 and CDR2 (germline): GTSNPN, SVGIG (reference sequence). The CDR3 loop spans 13 amino acids. V lost 3 bases and J 2 bases, leaving 11 bases between the germline ends. This CDR3 is CAWSKTPPYEQYF. CDR3 DNA: TGTGCCTGGAGCAAGACGCCTCCCTACGAGCAGTACTTC.

The gene calls are TRBV29-1 and TRBJ2-1; D perhaps matches TRBD1 (5 bases). V shed 3 bases and J shed 8 bases, with 14 bases lying between them. The CDR3 sequence is 13 residues long. CDR1 SQVTM and CDR2 ANQGSEA come from the germline V gene. Here the CDR3 reads CSVDQTWGDEQFF. For the CDR3, the DNA is TGCAGCGTTGATCAGACGTGGGGCGATGAGCAGTTCTTC.

This rearrangement joins TRBV30 to TRBJ2-4; TRBD2 agrees at 8 bases. The CDR3 length is 13 residues. The germline V gene encodes CDR1 GTSNPN and CDR2 SVGIG (reference sequence). Unmatched junction bases numbered 6, after V lost 2 bases and J lost 9 bases. The CDR3 loop is CAWSPTTSAIQYF. The CDR3 coding sequence is TGTGCCTGGAGTCCCACGACTAGCGCCATTCAGTACTTC.

J is TRBJ2-3 and V is TRBV30, with a weak D call TRBD2 (6 bases). CDR3 size: 14 residues. Per germline, CDR1 GTSNPN and CDR2 SVGIG (reference sequence). With 0 bases removed from V and 6 bases from J, the gap between germline ends came to 13 bases. The CDR3 coding sequence is TGTGCCTGGAGTGTTGGCGGGAACGGGGATACGCAGTATTTT. Its protein is CAWSVGGNGDTQYF.

The rearrangement joins TRBV15 to TRBJ1-1; tentatively, D is TRBD1 (5 bases). Per germline, CDR1 LNHNV and CDR2 YYDKDF (reference sequence). The germline V and J ends were trimmed by 2 bases and 4 bases, with 11 bases remaining between them. CDR3 size: 14 residues. The chain's CDR3 is CATSRRLGGTEAFF. The CDR3 DNA is TGTGCCACCAGCAGACGGCTTGGGGGCACTGAAGCTTTCTTT.

J is TRBJ2-1 and V is TRBV28; D may match TRBD1 or TRBD2 (5 bases each). V lost 8 bases and J 3 bases, leaving 17 bases between the germline ends. The length of the CDR3 is 15 residues. Germline values: CDR1 MDHEN, CDR2 SYDVKM. For the CDR3, the DNA is TGTGCCAGCCCAAGTGCAGAGGGGATCTACAATGAGCAGTTCTTC. Its translation is CASPSAEGIYNEQFF.

The gene calls are TRBV7-9 and TRBJ1-2; no clear D gene. CDR1 is SEHNR, CDR2 FQNEAQ, per germline (reference sequence). This CDR3 contains 12 residues. Between the trimmed V and J ends, which lost 5 bases and 14 bases, there was a span of 18 bases. In DNA, the CDR3 is TGTGCCAGCAGCCCCCACCAGTCGGAAAATACCTTC. This sequence encodes CASSPHQSENTF.

This clone was seen a few times. V is TRBV5-1 and J is TRBJ2-7, with D maybe TRBD2 (6 bases). Between the trimmed V and J ends, which lost 4 bases and 5 bases, there was a span of 13 bases. CDR1 is SGHRS, CDR2 YFSETQ, per germline. This CDR3 comprises 13 residues. CDR3 sequence (DNA): TGCGCCAGCAGCATAAGGAGGGACGACGAGCAGTACTTC. Amino acid sequence: CASSIRRDDEQYF.

This clone was counted a few times. The genes are TRBV18 and TRBJ2-1; no clear D. Germline V gene lookup returns CDR1 KGHSH and CDR2 LQKENI. The V end lost 2 bases, the J end lost 4 bases, and 15 bases lay between the germline ends. CDR3 length: 16 residues. This CDR3 reads CASSPSGSRSYNEQFF. In DNA, the CDR3 is TGTGCCAGCTCACCATCCGGGTCTCGGAGTTACAATGAGCAGTTCTTC.

V gene TRBV30 combines with J gene TRBJ2-5; no definite D call. Trimming left V 4 bases short and J 5 bases short, with 11 bases between. The CDR3 loop spans 12 amino acids. The germline gives CDR1 GTSNPN, CDR2 SVGIG (reference sequence). The DNA for the CDR3 is TGTGCCTGGAATGCATACTGGGAGACCCAGTACTTC. Its protein product is CAWNAYWETQYF.

The chain combines TRBV5-6 with TRBJ2-3; TRBD1 agrees at 7 bases. Germline loops: CDR1 SGHDT, CDR2 YYEEEE. Trimming at V came to 3 bases and at J to 0 bases, leaving 4 bases not matched to a gene. This CDR3 has 15 residues. This CDR3 is CASSSRTGSTDTQYF. Written as DNA, the CDR3 is TGTGCCAGCAGCTCCCGGACAGGTAGCACAGATACGCAGTATTTT.

This clone was counted a few times. The chain combines TRBV29-1 with TRBJ2-2; D gene ambiguous. Trimming removed 6 bases at V and 1 base at J, with 15 bases between. The CDR3 extends over 15 amino acids. Per the germline V gene, CDR1 is SQVTM and CDR2 is ANQGSEA. CDR3 region: CSVKVPPLNTGELFF. For the CDR3, the DNA is TGCAGCGTGAAAGTCCCTCCCTTGAACACCGGGGAGCTGTTTTTT.